Below, 3 T cell receptor beta chains from the same sample are listed, as sequenced in a study of CXCR3-negative and CXCR3-positive naive CD8 T cells. Carrying UMI labels, the TRB cDNA libraries were prepared through 5' RACE. Following a re-call of the 5' RACE reads, TCRdb has one entry per CDR3 protein and lacks DNA. This sample's clone table lists roughly 8,000 distinct CDR3 sequences. Sample: naive CXCR3- CD8+ T cells from blood. Subset noted: CD45RO-CCR7+CD27+CD95- naive CD8+ T cells lacking CXCR3 (TNR3-). Source of these receptors: a human donor in good health. Some clones in this sample may be carry-over from other donors' samples.

The J gene is TRBJ2-1, the V gene TRBV14; there is no DNA to check the TCRdb D call of TRBD1. Germline CDR1 SGHDN, CDR2 FVKESK. CDR3 length equals 15 residues. The CDR3 sequence: CASSPGTVMYNEQFF.

The chain is built from TRBV11-2 and TRBJ2-1; TCRdb names TRBD2, which stays unverified in the absence of DNA. The CDR3 has 14 residues. In germline, CDR1 is SGHAT, CDR2 FQNNGV. Here the CDR3 reads CASSLGGPGNEQFF.

This chain uses TRBV19 with TRBJ1-1; the TCRdb D gene call, TRBD1, has no DNA to confirm it. This CDR3 is built from 13 residues. Germline V CDR1 and CDR2: LNHDA, SQIVND (reference sequence). The CDR3 spells CASSDRGNTEAFF.